This T cell receptor (beta chain) was captured in a study of regulatory T cells in long-lasting Graves disease. The overall study: Over 5 years on antithyroid drugs plus positive TSH receptor antibodies marked Graves' disease as persistent. Study results and caveats: Lower TCR diversity was seen in persistent Graves' patients than in newly diagnosed ones.

With regard to this clonotype: What it binds is not known.

Both iRepertoire HTBI primers and Arm-PCR of CDR3 regions were used to build the TCR beta libraries. TCRdb recomputed calls from the multiplex PCR reads with MiXCR, one row per CDR3 protein. The table lists about 290,000 distinct CDR3 sequences, 22% of them singletons. Germline CDR1 DFQATT, CDR2 SNEGSKA (reference sequence). Trimming at V came to 3 bases and at J to 6 bases, leaving 10 bases not matched to a gene. The CDR3 runs 14 residues. The sample's time point: persistent/refractory GD, antithyroid drugs over 5 years with positive TRAb. The TCR library used RNA extracted from PBMCs. The starting material was peripheral blood mononuclear cells (PBMCs), obtained when the disease was refractory, from a patient treated with antithyroid drugs. J is TRBJ2-7 and V is TRBV20-1, with TRBD2 matching over 8 bases. This sequence originates from a female donor with Graves disease. The CDR3 region has the DNA TGCAGTGCTAGTAGTGGCGGGAGGATCTCCGAGCAGTACTTC. It codes for CSASSGGRISEQYF.